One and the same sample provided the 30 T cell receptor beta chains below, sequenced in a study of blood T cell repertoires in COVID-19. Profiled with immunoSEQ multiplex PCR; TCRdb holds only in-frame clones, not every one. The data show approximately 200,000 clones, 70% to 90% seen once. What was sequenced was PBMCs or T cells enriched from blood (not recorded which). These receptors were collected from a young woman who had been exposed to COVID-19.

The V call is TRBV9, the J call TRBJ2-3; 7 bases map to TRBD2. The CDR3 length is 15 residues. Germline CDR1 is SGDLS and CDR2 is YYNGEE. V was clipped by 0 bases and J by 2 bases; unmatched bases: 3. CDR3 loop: CASSVAAGVTDTQYF. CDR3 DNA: TGTGCCAGCAGCGTAGCGGCGGGGGTCACAGATACGCAGTATTTT.

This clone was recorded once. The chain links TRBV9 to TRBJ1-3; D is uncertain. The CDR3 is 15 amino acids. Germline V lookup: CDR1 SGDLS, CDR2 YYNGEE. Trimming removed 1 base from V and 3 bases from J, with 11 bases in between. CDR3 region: CASSVTGTVGNTIYF. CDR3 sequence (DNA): TGTGCCAGCAGCGTAACTGGTACCGTTGGAAACACCATATATTTT.

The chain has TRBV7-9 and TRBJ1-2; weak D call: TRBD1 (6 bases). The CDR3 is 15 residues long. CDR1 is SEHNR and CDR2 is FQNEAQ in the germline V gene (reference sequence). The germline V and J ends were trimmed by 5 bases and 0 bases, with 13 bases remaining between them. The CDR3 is CASSPPTGSNYGYTF. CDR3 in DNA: TGTGCCAGCAGCCCGCCGACAGGCTCTAACTATGGCTACACCTTC.

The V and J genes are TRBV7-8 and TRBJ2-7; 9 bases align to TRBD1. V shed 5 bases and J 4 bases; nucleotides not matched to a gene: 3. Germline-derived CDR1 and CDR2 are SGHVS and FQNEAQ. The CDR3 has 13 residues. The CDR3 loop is CASSHDRGYEQYF. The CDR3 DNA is TGTGCCAGCAGCCATGACAGGGGGTACGAGCAGTACTTC.

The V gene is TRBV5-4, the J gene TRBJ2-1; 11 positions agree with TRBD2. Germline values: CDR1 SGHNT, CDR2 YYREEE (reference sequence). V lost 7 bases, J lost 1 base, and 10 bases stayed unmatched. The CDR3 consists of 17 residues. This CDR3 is CASHLYSGGASYNEQFF. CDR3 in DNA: TGTGCCAGCCACTTGTATAGCGGGGGGGCTTCCTACAATGAGCAGTTCTTC.

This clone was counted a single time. The CDR3 nucleotides are TGTGCCAGCAGCTTAGCGCAGGGCTGGCCTTCACCCCTCCACTTT. The encoded protein is CASSLAQGWPSPLHF. The gene calls are TRBV11-2 and TRBJ1-6, with TRBD1 as a possible D gene (5 bases). The germline V gene has CDR1 SGHAT and CDR2 FQNNGV. V lost 1 base to trimming and J lost 9 bases, with 13 bases between them. CDR3 length: 15 amino acids.

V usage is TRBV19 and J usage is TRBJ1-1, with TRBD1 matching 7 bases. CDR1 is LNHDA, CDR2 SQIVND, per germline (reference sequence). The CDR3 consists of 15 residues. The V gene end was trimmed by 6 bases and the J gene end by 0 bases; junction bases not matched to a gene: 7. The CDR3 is CASRTGLLMNTEAFF. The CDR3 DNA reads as TGTGCCAGTAGGACAGGGCTCCTAATGAACACTGAAGCTTTCTTT.

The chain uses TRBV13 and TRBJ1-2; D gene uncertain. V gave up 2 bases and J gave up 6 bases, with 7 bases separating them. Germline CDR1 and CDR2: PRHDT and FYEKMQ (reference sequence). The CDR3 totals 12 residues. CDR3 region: CASSLRRDGYTF. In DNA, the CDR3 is TGTGCCAGCAGCTTACGGAGGGATGGCTACACCTTC.

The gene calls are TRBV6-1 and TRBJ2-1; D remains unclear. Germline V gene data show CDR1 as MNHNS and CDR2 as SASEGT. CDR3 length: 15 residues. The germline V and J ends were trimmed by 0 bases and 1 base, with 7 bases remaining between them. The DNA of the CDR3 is TGTGCCAGCAGTGAAGCTGGCAGTTCCTACAATGAGCAGTTCTTC. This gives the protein CASSEAGSSYNEQFF.

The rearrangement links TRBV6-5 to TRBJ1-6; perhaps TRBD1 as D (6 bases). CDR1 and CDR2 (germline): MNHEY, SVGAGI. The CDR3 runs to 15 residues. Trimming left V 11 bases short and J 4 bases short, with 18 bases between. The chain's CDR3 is CASGGGDRYNSPLHF. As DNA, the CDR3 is TGTGCCTCCGGGGGGGGAGACAGGTATAATTCACCCCTCCACTTT.

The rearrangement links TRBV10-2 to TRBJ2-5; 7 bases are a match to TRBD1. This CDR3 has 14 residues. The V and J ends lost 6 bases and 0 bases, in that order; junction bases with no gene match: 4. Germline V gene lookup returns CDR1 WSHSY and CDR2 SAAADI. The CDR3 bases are TGCGCCAGCAGAGTGGACAGGAACCAAGAGACCCAGTACTTC. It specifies CASRVDRNQETQYF.

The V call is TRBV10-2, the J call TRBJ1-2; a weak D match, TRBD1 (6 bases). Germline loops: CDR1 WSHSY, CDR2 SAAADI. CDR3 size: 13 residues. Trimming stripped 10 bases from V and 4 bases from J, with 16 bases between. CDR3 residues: CAIYPQGFYGYTF. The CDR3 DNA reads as TGCGCCATCTACCCACAGGGATTCTATGGCTACACCTTC.

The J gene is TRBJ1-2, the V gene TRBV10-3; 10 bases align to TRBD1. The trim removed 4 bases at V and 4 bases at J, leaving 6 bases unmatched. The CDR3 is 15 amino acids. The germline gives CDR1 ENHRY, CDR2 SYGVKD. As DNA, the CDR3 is TGTGCCATCAGTGGGCCGGGACAGGGGTCCTATGGCTACACCTTC. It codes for CAISGPGQGSYGYTF.

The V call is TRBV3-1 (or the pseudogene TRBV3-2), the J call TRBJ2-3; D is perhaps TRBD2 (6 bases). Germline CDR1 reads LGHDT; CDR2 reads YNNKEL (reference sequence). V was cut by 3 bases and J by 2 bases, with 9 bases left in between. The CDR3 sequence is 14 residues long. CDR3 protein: CASSHSGPTDTQYF. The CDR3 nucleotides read TGTGCCAGCAGCCATAGCGGCCCCACAGATACGCAGTATTTT.

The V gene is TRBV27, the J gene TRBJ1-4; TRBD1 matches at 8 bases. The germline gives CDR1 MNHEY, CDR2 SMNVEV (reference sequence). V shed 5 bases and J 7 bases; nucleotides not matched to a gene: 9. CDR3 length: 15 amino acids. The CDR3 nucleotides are TGTGCCAGCAGTCTTGCACAGGGGGTCGCTGAAAAACTGTTTTTT. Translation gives CASSLAQGVAEKLFF.

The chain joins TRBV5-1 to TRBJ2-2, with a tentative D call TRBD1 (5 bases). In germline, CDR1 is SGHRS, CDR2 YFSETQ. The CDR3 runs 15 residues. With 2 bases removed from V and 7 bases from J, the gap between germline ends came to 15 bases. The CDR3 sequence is CASSFWGGSDGELFF. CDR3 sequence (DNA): TGCGCCAGCAGCTTCTGGGGCGGTTCGGACGGGGAGCTGTTTTTT. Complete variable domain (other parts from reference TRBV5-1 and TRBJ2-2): KAGVTQTPRYLIKTRGQQVTLSCSPISGHRSVSWYQQTPGQGLQFLFEYFSETQRNKGNFPGRFSGRQFSNSRSEMNVSTLELGDSALYLCASSFWGGSDGELFFGEGSRLTVL.

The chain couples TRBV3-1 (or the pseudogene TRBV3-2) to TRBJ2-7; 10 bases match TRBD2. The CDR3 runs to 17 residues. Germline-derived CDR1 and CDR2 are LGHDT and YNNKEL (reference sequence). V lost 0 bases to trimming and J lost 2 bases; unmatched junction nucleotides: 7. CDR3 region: CASSQDNRLAGAYEQYF. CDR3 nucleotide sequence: TGTGCCAGCAGCCAAGATAATCGGCTAGCGGGGGCCTACGAGCAGTACTTC.

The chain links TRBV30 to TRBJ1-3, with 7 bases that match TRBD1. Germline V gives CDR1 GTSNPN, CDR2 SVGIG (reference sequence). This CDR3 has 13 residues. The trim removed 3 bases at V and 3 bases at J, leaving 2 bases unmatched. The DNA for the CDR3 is TGTGCCTGGAGCTGGGACAGTGGAAACACCATATATTTT. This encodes CAWSWDSGNTIYF.

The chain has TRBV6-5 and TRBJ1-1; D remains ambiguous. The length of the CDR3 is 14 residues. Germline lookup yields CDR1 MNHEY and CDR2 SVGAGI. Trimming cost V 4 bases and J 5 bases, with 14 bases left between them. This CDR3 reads CASSLAGSRTEAFF. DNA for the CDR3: TGTGCCAGCAGTTTGGCGGGTTCGAGAACTGAAGCTTTCTTT.

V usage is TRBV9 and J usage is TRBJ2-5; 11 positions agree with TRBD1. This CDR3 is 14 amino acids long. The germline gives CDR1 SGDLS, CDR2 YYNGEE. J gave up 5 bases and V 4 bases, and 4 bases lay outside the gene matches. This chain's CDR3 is CASSPGTGGETQYF. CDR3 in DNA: TGTGCCAGCAGCCCCGGGACAGGGGGGGAGACCCAGTACTTC.

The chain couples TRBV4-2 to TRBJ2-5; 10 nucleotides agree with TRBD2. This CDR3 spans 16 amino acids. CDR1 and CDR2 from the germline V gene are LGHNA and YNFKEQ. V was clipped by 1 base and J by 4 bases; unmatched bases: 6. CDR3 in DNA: TGTGCCAGCAGCCAAGCCTCCGGGACTAGCGCAGAGACCCAGTACTTC. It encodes CASSQASGTSAETQYF.

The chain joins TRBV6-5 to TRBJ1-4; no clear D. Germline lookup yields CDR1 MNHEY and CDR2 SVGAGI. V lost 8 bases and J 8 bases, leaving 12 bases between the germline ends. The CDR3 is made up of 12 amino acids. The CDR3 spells CASHEGNEKLFF. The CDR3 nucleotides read TGTGCCAGCCACGAGGGAAACGAAAAACTGTTTTTT.

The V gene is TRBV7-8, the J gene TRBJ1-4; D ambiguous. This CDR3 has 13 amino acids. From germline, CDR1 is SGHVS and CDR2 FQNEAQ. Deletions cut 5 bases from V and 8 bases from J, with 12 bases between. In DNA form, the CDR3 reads TGTGCCAGCAGCCTCGGACTGGAGGAAAAACTGTTTTTT. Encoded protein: CASSLGLEEKLFF.

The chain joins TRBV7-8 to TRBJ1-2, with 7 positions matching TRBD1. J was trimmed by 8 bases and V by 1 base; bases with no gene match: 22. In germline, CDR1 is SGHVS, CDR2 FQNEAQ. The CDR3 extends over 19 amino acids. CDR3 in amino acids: CASSLEVLGITGAPMGYTF. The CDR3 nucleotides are TGTGCCAGCAGCTTAGAAGTGTTGGGGATTACAGGGGCCCCTATGGGCTACACCTTC.

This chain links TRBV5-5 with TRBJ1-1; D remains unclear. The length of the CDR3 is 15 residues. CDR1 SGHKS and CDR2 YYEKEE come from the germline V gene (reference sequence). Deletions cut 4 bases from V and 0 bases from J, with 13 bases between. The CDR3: CASSGSRPLNTEAFF. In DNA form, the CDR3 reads TGTGCCAGCAGCGGCTCCAGGCCCTTGAACACTGAAGCTTTCTTT.

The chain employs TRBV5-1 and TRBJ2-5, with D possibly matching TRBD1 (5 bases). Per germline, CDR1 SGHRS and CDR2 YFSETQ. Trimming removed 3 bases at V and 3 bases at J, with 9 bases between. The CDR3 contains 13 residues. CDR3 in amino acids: CASSSDRKETQYF. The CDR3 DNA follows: TGCGCCAGCAGCTCCGACAGAAAAGAGACCCAGTACTTC.

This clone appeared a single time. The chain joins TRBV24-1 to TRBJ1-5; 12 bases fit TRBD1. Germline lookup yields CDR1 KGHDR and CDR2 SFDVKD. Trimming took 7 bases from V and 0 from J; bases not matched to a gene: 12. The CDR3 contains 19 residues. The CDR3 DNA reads TGTGCCACCAGGCCTGAGGGACAGGGGGCAGGCTATAGCAATCAGCCCCAGCATTTT. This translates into CATRPEGQGAGYSNQPQHF.

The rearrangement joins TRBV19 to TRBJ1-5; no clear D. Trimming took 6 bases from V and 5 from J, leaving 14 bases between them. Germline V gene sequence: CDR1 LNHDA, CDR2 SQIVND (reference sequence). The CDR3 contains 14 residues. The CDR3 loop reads CASSHAGVYQPQHF. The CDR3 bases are TGTGCCAGTAGCCATGCCGGGGTTTATCAGCCCCAGCATTTT.

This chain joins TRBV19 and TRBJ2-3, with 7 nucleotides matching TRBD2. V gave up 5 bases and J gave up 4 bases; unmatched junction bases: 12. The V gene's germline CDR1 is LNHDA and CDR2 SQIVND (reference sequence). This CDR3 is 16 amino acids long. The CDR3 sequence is CASSSSRGVPADTQYF. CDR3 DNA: TGTGCCAGTAGTTCCTCTCGGGGGGTTCCTGCAGATACGCAGTATTTT.

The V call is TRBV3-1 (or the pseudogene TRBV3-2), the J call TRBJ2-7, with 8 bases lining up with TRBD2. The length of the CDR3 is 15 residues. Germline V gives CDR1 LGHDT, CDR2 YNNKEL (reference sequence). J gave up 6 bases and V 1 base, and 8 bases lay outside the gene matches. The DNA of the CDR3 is TGTGCCAGCAGCCAAGTGACGGGGGGGGCCTCCGAGCAGTACTTC. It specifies CASSQVTGGASEQYF.